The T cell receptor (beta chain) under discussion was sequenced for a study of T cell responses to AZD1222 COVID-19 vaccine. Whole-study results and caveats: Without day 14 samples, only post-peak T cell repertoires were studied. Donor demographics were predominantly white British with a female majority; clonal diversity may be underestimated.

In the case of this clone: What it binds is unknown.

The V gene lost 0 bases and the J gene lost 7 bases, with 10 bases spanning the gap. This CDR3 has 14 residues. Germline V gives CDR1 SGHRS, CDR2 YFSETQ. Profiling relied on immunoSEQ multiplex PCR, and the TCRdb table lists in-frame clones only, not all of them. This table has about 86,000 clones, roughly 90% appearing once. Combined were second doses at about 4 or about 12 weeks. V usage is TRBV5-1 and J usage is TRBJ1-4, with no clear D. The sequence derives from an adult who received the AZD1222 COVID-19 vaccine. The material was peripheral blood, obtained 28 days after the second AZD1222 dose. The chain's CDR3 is CASSLVPEGEKLFF. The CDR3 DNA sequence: TGCGCCAGCAGCTTGGTCCCAGAAGGTGAAAAACTGTTTTTT.